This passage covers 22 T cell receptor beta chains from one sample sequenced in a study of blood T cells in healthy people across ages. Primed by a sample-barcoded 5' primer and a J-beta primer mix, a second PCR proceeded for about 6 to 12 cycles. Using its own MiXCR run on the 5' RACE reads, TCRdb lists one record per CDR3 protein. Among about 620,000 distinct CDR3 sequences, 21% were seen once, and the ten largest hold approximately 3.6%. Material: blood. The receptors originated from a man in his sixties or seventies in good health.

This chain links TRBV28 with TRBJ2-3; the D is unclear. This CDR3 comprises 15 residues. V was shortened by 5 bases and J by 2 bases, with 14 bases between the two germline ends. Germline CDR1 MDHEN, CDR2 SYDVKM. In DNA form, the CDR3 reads TGTGCCAGCAGTCAGTCAGTGACCATCACAGATACGCAGTATTTT. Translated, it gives CASSQSVTITDTQYF.

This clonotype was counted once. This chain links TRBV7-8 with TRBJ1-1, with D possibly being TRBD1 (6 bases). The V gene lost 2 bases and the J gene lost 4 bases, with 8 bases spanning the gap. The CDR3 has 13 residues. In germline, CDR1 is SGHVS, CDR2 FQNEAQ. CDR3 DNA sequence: TGTGCCAGCAGCTTACGACAGGCCACTGAAGCTTTCTTT. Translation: CASSLRQATEAFF.

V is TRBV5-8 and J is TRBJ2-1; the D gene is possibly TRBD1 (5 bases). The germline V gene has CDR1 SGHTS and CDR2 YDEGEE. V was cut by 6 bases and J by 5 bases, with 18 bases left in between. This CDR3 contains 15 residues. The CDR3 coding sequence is TGTGCCAGCAACGCTATCCAGGGTATCCACAATGAGCAGTTCTTC. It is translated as CASNAIQGIHNEQFF.

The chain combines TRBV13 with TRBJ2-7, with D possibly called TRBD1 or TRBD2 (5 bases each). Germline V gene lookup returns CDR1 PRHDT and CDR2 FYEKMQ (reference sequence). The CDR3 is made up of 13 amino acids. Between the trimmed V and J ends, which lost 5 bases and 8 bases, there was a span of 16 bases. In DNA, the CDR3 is TGTGCCAGCAGCCGGGGACGTCTTGGCAAGCAGTACTTC. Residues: CASSRGRLGKQYF.

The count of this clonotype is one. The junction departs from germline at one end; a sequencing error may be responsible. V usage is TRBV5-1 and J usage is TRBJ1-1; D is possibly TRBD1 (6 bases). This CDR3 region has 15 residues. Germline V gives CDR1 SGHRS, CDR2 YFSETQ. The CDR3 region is CASSLATGSGTETFF. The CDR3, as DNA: TGCGCCAGCAGCTTGGCTACAGGGAGCGGCACTGAAACTTTCTTT.

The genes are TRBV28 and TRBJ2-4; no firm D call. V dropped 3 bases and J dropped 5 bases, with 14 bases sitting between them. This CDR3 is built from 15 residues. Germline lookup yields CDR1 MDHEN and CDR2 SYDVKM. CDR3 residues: CASSFRPTPQNIQYF. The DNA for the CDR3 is TGTGCCAGCAGTTTTCGTCCAACACCCCAAAACATTCAGTACTTC.

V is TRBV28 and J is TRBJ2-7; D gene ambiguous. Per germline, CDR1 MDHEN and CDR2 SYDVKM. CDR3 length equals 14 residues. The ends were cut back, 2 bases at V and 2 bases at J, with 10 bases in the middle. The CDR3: CASSLVGEAYEQYF. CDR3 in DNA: TGTGCCAGCAGTTTAGTTGGGGAAGCCTACGAGCAGTACTTC.

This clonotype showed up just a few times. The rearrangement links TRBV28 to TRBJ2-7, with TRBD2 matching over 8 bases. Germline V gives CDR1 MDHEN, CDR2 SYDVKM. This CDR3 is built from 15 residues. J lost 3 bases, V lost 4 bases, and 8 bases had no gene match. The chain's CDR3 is CASSSAGVSDYEQYF. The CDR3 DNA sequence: TGTGCCAGCAGTTCAGCGGGAGTGTCGGACTACGAGCAGTACTTC.

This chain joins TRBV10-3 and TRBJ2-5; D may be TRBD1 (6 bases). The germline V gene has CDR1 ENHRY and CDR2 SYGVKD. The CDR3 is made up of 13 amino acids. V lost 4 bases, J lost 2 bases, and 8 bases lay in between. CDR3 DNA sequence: TGTGCCATCAGTGTGACAGGTCAAGAGACCCAGTACTTC. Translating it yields CAISVTGQETQYF.

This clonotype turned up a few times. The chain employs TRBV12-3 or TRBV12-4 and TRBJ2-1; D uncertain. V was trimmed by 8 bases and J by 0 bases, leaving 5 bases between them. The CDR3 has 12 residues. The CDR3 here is CASESSYNEQFF. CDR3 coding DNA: TGTGCCAGCGAAAGCTCCTACAATGAGCAGTTCTTC.

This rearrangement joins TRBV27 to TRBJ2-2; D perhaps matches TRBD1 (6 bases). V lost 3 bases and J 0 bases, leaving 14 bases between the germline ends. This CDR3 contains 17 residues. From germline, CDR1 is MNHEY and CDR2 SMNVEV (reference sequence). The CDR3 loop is CASSLVPTGTNTGELFF. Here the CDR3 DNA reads TGTGCCAGCAGTTTGGTACCTACAGGGACGAACACCGGGGAGCTGTTTTTT.

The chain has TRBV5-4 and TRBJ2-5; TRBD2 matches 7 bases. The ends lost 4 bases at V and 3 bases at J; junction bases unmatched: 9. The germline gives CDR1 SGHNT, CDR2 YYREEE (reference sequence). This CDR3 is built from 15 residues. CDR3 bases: TGTGCCAGCAGCCTCATAGGGCGGGGGAAAGAGACCCAGTACTTC. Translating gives CASSLIGRGKETQYF.

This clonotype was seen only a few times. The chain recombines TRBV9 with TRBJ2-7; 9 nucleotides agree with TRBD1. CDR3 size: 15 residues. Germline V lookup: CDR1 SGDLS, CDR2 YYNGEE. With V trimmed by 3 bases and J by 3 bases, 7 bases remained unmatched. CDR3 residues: CASSDGTGSSYEQYF. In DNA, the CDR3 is TGTGCCAGCAGCGACGGGACAGGGTCCAGCTACGAGCAGTACTTC. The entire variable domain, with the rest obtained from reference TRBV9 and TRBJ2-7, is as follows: DSGVTQTPKHLITATGQRVTLRCSPRSGDLSVYWYQQSLDQGLQFLIQYYNGEERAKGNILERFSAQQFPDLHSELNLSSLELGDSALYFCASSDGTGSSYEQYFGPGTRLTVT.

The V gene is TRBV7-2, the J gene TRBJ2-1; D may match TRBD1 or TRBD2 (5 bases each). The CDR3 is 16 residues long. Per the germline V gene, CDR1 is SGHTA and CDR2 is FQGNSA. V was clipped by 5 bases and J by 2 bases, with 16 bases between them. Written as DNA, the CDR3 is TGTGCCAGCAGCCCCCGGGACGGGGAAACCTACAATGAGCAGTTCTTC. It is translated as CASSPRDGETYNEQFF. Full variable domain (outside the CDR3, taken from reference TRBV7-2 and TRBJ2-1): GAGVSQSPSNKVTEKGKDVELRCDPISGHTALYWYRQSLGQGLEFLIYFQGNSAPDKSGLPSDRFSAERTGGSVSTLTIQRTQQEDSAVYLCASSPRDGETYNEQFFGPGTRLTVL.

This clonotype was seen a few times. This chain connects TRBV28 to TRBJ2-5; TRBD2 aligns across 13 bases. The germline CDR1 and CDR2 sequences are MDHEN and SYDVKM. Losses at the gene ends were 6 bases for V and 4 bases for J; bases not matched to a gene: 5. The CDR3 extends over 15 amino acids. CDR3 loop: CASRRLAGGPETQYF. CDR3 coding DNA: TGTGCCAGCAGGCGACTAGCGGGAGGCCCAGAGACCCAGTACTTC.

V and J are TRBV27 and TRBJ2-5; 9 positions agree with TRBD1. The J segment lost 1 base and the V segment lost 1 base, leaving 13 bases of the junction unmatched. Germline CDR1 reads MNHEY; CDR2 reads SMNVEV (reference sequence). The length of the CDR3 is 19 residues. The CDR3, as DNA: TGTGCCAGCAGTTTATTCCCCGGGACAGGGAGCTCGGCCCAAGAGACCCAGTACTTC. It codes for CASSLFPGTGSSAQETQYF.

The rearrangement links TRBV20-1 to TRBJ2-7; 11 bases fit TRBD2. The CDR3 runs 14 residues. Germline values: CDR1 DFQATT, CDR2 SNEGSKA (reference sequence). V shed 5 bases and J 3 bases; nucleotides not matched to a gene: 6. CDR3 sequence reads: CSAYTGTSGYEQYF. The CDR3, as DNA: TGCAGTGCTTATACCGGGACTAGCGGCTACGAGCAGTACTTC.

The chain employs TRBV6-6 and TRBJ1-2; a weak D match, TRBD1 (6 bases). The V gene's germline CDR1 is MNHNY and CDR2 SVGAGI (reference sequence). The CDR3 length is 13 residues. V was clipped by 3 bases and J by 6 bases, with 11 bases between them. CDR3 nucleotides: TGTGCCAGCAGTTATGGGGGCCCCAATGGCTACACCTTC. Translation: CASSYGGPNGYTF.

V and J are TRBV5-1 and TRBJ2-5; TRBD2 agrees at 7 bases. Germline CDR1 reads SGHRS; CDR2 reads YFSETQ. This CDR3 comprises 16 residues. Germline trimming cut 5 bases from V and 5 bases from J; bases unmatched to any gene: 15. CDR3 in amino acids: CASRFRAGRVSETQYF. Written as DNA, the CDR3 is TGCGCCAGCAGATTCCGAGCGGGGAGAGTCAGTGAGACCCAGTACTTC.

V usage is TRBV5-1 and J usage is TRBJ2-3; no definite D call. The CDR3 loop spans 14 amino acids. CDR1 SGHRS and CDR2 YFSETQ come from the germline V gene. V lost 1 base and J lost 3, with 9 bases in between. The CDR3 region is CASSLKGFTDTQYF. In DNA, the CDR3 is TGCGCCAGCAGCTTGAAGGGTTTTACAGATACGCAGTATTTT.

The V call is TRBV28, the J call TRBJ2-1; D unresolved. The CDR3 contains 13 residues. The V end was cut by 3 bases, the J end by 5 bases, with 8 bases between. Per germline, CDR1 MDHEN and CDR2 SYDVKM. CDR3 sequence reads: CASSLPPHNEQFF. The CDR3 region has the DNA TGTGCCAGCAGTTTGCCTCCTCACAATGAGCAGTTCTTC.

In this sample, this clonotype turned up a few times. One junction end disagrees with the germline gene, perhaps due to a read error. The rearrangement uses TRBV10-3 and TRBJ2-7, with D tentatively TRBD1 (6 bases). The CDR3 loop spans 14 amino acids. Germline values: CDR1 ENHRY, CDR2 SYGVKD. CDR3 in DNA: TGTGCCATCGGTGAGGGGGAATCCGCCCACGAGCAGTACTTC. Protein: CAIGEGESAHEQYF.